The 7 T cell receptor beta chains presented below share a single source sample, sequenced in a study of blood T cell repertoires in COVID-19 (TCRdb year 2020). Libraries were constructed by the immunoSEQ multiplex PCR assay. Drawn from immuneACCESS, this table holds only the in-frame rearrangements with V and J called that TCRdb kept. Clones are partly lost; checked studies trace under half to an unresolved V gene and leave the rest unexplained. For this sample the table gives about 140,000 clones, of which 70% to 80% were detected only once. Roughly 3.6% of the sample belongs to the ten largest clones. The sample comprised peripheral blood. The receptors derive from a man in his sixties with acute or convalescent COVID-19.

The chain combines TRBV4-1 with TRBJ1-5, with D perhaps TRBD1 (6 bases). This CDR3 is built from 16 residues. Germline V CDR1 and CDR2: MGHRA, YSYEKL. Between the trimmed V and J ends, which lost 1 base and 5 bases, there was a span of 15 bases. In nucleotides, the CDR3 is TGCGCCAGCAGCCAAGTAGAGAGAGGGGGACATCAGCCCCAGCATTTT. This codes for CASSQVERGGHQPQHF.

This clone occurred once. The chain is built from TRBV5-1 and TRBJ2-5, with D possibly matching TRBD2 (6 bases). Germline V gene sequence: CDR1 SGHRS, CDR2 YFSETQ. This CDR3 region has 13 residues. The ends were cut back, 4 bases at V and 2 bases at J, with 9 bases in the middle. Written as DNA, the CDR3 is TGCGCCAGCAGCCCGGGGGTTCAAGAGACCCAGTACTTC. Protein product: CASSPGVQETQYF.

V gene TRBV5-1 combines with J gene TRBJ1-1, with unresolved D. Germline loops: CDR1 SGHRS, CDR2 YFSETQ. Trimming took 4 bases from V and 1 from J, leaving 11 bases between them. The CDR3 extends over 14 amino acids. CDR3 DNA sequence: TGCGCCAGCAGCCTTGCTTCGAGGAACACTGAAGCTTTCTTT. The encoded protein is CASSLASRNTEAFF.

V gene TRBV10-2 combines with J gene TRBJ2-1; tentatively, D is TRBD2 (6 bases). Trimming removed 3 bases at V and 2 bases at J, with 14 bases between. The length of the CDR3 is 16 residues. The germline gives CDR1 WSHSY, CDR2 SAAADI. CDR3 region: CASSDPGTFAYNEQFF. CDR3 nucleotide sequence: TGCGCCAGCAGTGACCCCGGGACTTTCGCCTACAATGAGCAGTTCTTC.

V gene TRBV27 combines with J gene TRBJ1-5; D gene ambiguous. Germline CDR1 is MNHEY and CDR2 is SMNVEV (reference sequence). The CDR3 contains 12 residues. Trimming pared 7 bases from V and 8 bases from J, leaving 12 bases between. CDR3 DNA: TGTGCCAGCAACGGAGGGAGTGAGCCCCAGCATTTT. It encodes CASNGGSEPQHF.

There are a few counts of this clone. The chain has TRBV7-2 and TRBJ1-1; D ambiguous. The CDR3 has 15 residues. Germline CDR1 and CDR2: SGHTA and FQGNSA. The V end was cut by 4 bases, the J end by 1 base, with 13 bases between. CDR3 nucleotides: TGTGCCAGCAGCTCCGGGTGGGGAGGGAACACTGAAGCTTTCTTT. This encodes CASSSGWGGNTEAFF.

The J gene is TRBJ1-2, the V gene TRBV5-1, with D perhaps matching TRBD1 (5 bases). This CDR3 is 15 amino acids long. CDR1 is SGHRS, CDR2 YFSETQ, per germline. V was trimmed by 0 bases and J by 8 bases, leaving 17 bases between them. CDR3 protein: CASSLDAAGEWGYTF. The CDR3 DNA reads TGCGCCAGCAGCTTGGACGCCGCGGGGGAGTGGGGCTACACCTTC.